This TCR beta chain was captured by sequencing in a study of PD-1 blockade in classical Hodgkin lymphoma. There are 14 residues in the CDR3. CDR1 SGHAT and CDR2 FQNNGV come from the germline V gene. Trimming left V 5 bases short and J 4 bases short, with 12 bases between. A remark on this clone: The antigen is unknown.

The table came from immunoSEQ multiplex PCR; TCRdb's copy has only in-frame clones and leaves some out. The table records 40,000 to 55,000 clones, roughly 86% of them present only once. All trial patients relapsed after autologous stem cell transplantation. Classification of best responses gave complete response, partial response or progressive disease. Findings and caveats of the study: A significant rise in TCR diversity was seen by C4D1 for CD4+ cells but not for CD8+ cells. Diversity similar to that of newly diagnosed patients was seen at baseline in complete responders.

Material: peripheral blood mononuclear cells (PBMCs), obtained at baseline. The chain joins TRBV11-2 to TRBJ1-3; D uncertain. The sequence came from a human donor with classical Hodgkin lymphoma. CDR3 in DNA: TGTGCCAGCAGCCTAGCAACCCGCGGAAACACCATATATTTT. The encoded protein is CASSLATRGNTIYF.